Listed below are T cell receptor beta chains from one sample, sequenced in a study of T cell repertoires and HLA-DP antigens. Sequencing used immunoSEQ multiplex PCR; TCRdb keeps in-frame clones, though not all of them. The table lists more than 90,000 clones, around 93% of them singletons. The antigens these receptors bind are not known. Sequencing was performed on CD4+ T cells from PBMCs. The receptors here all came from a woman aged 18-29 years in good health and CMV-seronegative. CDR3s include the opening cysteine and the closing phenylalanine or tryptophan. Fields, in order: CDR3 protein, CDR3 DNA, J gene, V gene, D gene, clone size. D genes are given only for firm matches. Clone size is given for some rows only: seen once, a few or many times, or a class if the clone is expanded.

CDR3aa: CASRPRGDTGELFF
CDR3nt: TGTGCCAGTAGACCCAGGGGGGACACCGGGGAGCTGTTTTTT
j_gene: TRBJ2-2
v_gene: TRBV19
d_gene: -
abundance: -

CDR3aa: CASSPAIPRRDNQPQHF
CDR3nt: TGCGCCAGCAGCCCCGCGATCCCCCGCAGGGACAATCAGCCCCAGCATTTT
j_gene: TRBJ1-5
v_gene: TRBV4-1
d_gene: -
abundance: -

CDR3aa: CASSRTAYNEQFF
CDR3nt: TGTGCCAGCAGCCGGACAGCCTACAATGAGCAGTTCTTC
j_gene: TRBJ2-1
v_gene: TRBV5-5
d_gene: -
abundance: -

CDR3aa: CASSLGGLAETDTQYF
CDR3nt: TGTGCCAGCAGCTTAGGAGGACTAGCAGAGACAGATACGCAGTATTTT
j_gene: TRBJ2-3
v_gene: TRBV7-3
d_gene: TRBD2
abundance: -

CDR3aa: CASGRQGGPSETQYF
CDR3nt: TGTGCCAGCGGCCGCCAGGGGGGCCCCTCAGAGACCCAGTACTTC
j_gene: TRBJ2-5
v_gene: TRBV7-2
d_gene: -
abundance: -

CDR3aa: CASSPTTSRVFYGYTF
CDR3nt: TGTGCCAGCAGCCCTACAACGTCACGGGTTTTCTATGGCTACACCTTC
j_gene: TRBJ1-2
v_gene: TRBV7-2
d_gene: -
abundance: -

CDR3aa: CASSPREGRNQPQHF
CDR3nt: TGTGCCAGCAGTCCTCGGGAGGGTCGCAATCAGCCCCAGCATTTT
j_gene: TRBJ1-5
v_gene: TRBV2
d_gene: -
abundance: once

CDR3aa: CASSSQGGTNYEQYF
CDR3nt: TGTGCCAGCAGTTCCCAAGGGGGCACTAACTACGAGCAGTACTTC
j_gene: TRBJ2-7
v_gene: TRBV25-1
d_gene: TRBD1
abundance: -

CDR3aa: CSVGGAGANVLTF
CDR3nt: TGCAGCGTTGGGGGGGCTGGGGCCAACGTCCTGACTTTC
j_gene: TRBJ2-6
v_gene: TRBV29-1
d_gene: -
abundance: -

CDR3aa: CASSETLWGGQAYNEQFF
CDR3nt: TGCGCCAGCAGTGAAACCCTTTGGGGGGGGCAGGCCTACAATGAGCAGTTCTTC
j_gene: TRBJ2-1
v_gene: TRBV10-1
d_gene: -
abundance: -

CDR3aa: CASSFQSGRGRKETQYF
CDR3nt: TGCGCCAGCAGCTTCCAAAGCGGGAGAGGGAGGAAGGAGACCCAGTACTTC
j_gene: TRBJ2-5
v_gene: TRBV5-1
d_gene: TRBD2
abundance: once

CDR3aa: CASSPGTSGGDNEQFF
CDR3nt: TGTGCCAGCAGCCCCGGGACTAGCGGGGGGGACAATGAGCAGTTCTTC
j_gene: TRBJ2-1
v_gene: TRBV7-2
d_gene: TRBD2
abundance: -

CDR3aa: CASSSRTGGNFRAFF
CDR3nt: TGTGCCAGCAGTTCTCGGACAGGGGGCAATTTTAGAGCTTTCTTT
j_gene: TRBJ1-1
v_gene: TRBV2
d_gene: TRBD1
abundance: -

CDR3aa: CSVVGRMNTEAFF
CDR3nt: TGCAGCGTTGTGGGACGGATGAACACTGAAGCTTTCTTT
j_gene: TRBJ1-1
v_gene: TRBV29-1
d_gene: -
abundance: -

CDR3aa: CASTSSGIGNTIYF
CDR3nt: TGTGCCAGCACCTCTTCCGGGATCGGAAACACCATATATTTT
j_gene: TRBJ1-3
v_gene: TRBV28
d_gene: -
abundance: once

CDR3aa: CASSTTANYGYTF
CDR3nt: TGTGCCAGCAGTACGACGGCGAACTATGGCTACACCTTC
j_gene: TRBJ1-2
v_gene: TRBV2
d_gene: -
abundance: -

CDR3aa: CASSSARGRTTDTQYF
CDR3nt: TGTGCCAGCAGCTCCGCCCGCGGGAGAACCACAGATACGCAGTATTTT
j_gene: TRBJ2-3
v_gene: TRBV5-4
d_gene: TRBD2
abundance: -

CDR3aa: CASSSRFMNTEAFF
CDR3nt: TGTGCCAGCAGCTCTCGTTTCATGAACACTGAAGCTTTCTTT
j_gene: TRBJ1-1
v_gene: TRBV5-4
d_gene: -
abundance: -

CDR3aa: CASSQGHMNTEAFF
CDR3nt: TGCGCCAGCAGCCAGGGACACATGAACACTGAAGCTTTCTTT
j_gene: TRBJ1-1
v_gene: TRBV5-1
d_gene: -
abundance: -

CDR3aa: CAISESSGRAYEQYF
CDR3nt: TGTGCCATCAGTGAGTCTAGCGGGAGGGCCTACGAGCAGTACTTC
j_gene: TRBJ2-7
v_gene: TRBV10-3
d_gene: TRBD2
abundance: once

CDR3aa: CASSDGTAGTSGSPTQYF
CDR3nt: TGCGCCAGCAGCGACGGGACAGCCGGGACTAGCGGGAGTCCTACGCAGTATTTT
j_gene: TRBJ2-3
v_gene: TRBV5-1
d_gene: TRBD2
abundance: -

CDR3aa: CASSMTDGMNTEAFF
CDR3nt: TGTGCCAGCAGCATGACGGACGGTATGAACACTGAAGCTTTCTTT
j_gene: TRBJ1-1
v_gene: TRBV13
d_gene: -
abundance: -

CDR3aa: CAGMRDWGNEQFF
CDR3nt: TGTGCCGGAATGCGGGACTGGGGGAATGAGCAGTTCTTC
j_gene: TRBJ2-1
v_gene: TRBV30
d_gene: -
abundance: once

CDR3aa: CASGPGVAGGQETQYF
CDR3nt: TGTGCTAGTGGACCTGGCGTAGCGGGGGGTCAAGAGACCCAGTACTTC
j_gene: TRBJ2-5
v_gene: TRBV12-5
d_gene: TRBD2
abundance: -